Following are 5 T cell receptor beta chains from one sample sequenced in a study of cytomegalovirus exposure and HLA in healthy donors. The PCR made use of 60 Vbeta and 13 Jbeta primers. TCRdb's copy holds only in-frame clones and misses some; the assay was immunoSEQ multiplex PCR. Its listing shows about 160,000 clones. The sequenced sample was PBMCs. The receptors shown here come from a man aged 25 to 45 in good health and CMV-seronegative.

The chain links TRBV2 to TRBJ1-2, with D perhaps matching TRBD1 (5 bases). CDR1 SNHLY and CDR2 FYNNEI come from the germline V gene. The CDR3 totals 14 residues. Trimming cost V 7 bases and J 7 bases, with 19 bases left between them. CDR3 amino acids: CASTPYAGEAGYTF. The CDR3 DNA is TGTGCCAGCACCCCTTATGCGGGGGAGGCTGGCTACACCTTC.

This chain uses TRBV19 with TRBJ2-2; the match to TRBD2 covers 7 bases. The CDR3 is 16 residues long. Trimming took 6 bases from V and 3 from J; bases not matched to a gene: 10. Germline V gene data show CDR1 as LNHDA and CDR2 as SQIVND (reference sequence). DNA of the CDR3: TGTGCCAGTAGGATTACCGGGACTACTTACACCGGGGAGCTGTTTTTT. Protein: CASRITGTTYTGELFF.

The rearrangement joins TRBV18 to TRBJ1-1; possible D gene TRBD1, 5 bases. The germline V gene encodes CDR1 KGHSH and CDR2 LQKENI. The CDR3 is 14 amino acids. V dropped 2 bases and J dropped 4 bases, with 11 bases sitting between them. This chain's CDR3 is CASSPGMGRTEAFF. Here the CDR3 DNA reads TGTGCCAGCTCACCAGGTATGGGGCGCACTGAAGCTTTCTTT.

The rearrangement joins TRBV2 to TRBJ2-7; D perhaps matches TRBD2 (5 bases). Germline CDR1 and CDR2: SNHLY and FYNNEI. The V end was cut by 5 bases, the J end by 2 bases, with 13 bases between. The CDR3 is made up of 14 amino acids. DNA for the CDR3: TGTGCCAGCAGTACTACCGGACTTCCCTACGAGCAGTACTTC. Translation gives CASSTTGLPYEQYF.

This chain connects TRBV30 to TRBJ1-4, with TRBD1 matching 8 bases. The germline gives CDR1 GTSNPN, CDR2 SVGIG (reference sequence). The CDR3 has 16 amino acids. V lost 0 bases and J lost 5; bases outside the gene matches: 8. The CDR3 DNA reads TGTGCCTGGAGTGTTAGGGGGGGGGACAGGAATGAAAAACTGTTTTTT. It encodes CAWSVRGGDRNEKLFF.